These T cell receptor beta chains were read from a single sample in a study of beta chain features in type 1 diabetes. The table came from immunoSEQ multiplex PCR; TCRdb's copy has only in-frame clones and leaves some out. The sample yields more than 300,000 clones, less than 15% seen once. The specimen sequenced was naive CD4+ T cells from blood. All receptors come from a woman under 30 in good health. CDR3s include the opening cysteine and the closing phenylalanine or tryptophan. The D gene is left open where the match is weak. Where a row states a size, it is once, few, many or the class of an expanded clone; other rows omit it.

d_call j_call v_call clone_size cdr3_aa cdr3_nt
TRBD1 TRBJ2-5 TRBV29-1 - CSVDEGQLVWAQYF TGCAGCGTTGATGAGGGACAGCTGGTGTGGGCCCAGTACTTC
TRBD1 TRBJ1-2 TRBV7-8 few CASRSPGQGTYGYTF TGTGCCAGCAGATCCCCGGGACAGGGGACCTATGGCTACACCTTC
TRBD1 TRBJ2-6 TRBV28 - CATLQGHSGANVLTF TGTGCCACCTTACAGGGGCACTCTGGGGCCAACGTCCTGACTTTC
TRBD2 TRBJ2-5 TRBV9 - CASSVGAGALQETQYF TGTGCCAGCAGCGTAGGAGCGGGAGCCCTCCAAGAGACCCAGTACTTC
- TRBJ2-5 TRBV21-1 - CASSKRPRRESCETQYF TGTGCCAGCAGCAAAAGGCCCAGGAGGGAGTCGTGTGAGACCCAGTACTTC
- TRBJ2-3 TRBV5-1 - CASTWGGTANTDTQYF TGCGCCAGCACCTGGGGCGGGACAGCTAACACAGATACGCAGTATTTT
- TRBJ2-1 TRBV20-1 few CSARSSNEQFF TGCAGTGCTAGGTCCAGCAATGAGCAGTTCTTC
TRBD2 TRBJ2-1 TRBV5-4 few CASSLGTSGYNEQFF TGTGCCAGCAGCCTGGGGACTAGCGGTTACAATGAGCAGTTCTTC
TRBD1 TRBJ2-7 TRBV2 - CASSFDRGPYEQYF TGTGCCAGCAGTTTCGACAGGGGCCCCTACGAGCAGTACTTC
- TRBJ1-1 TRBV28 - CASSSAGAHLNTEAFF TGTGCCAGCAGTTCCGCAGGGGCCCACTTGAACACTGAAGCTTTCTTT
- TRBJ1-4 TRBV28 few CASSTQPTNEKLFF TGTGCCAGCAGTACACAACCTACTAATGAAAAACTGTTTTTT
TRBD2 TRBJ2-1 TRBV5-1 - CASSSGLAGGNEQFF TGCGCCAGCAGCTCGGGACTAGCGGGAGGTAATGAGCAGTTCTTC
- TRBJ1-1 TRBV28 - CASLGGGNTEAFF TGTGCCTCACTGGGAGGAGGGAACACTGAAGCTTTCTTT
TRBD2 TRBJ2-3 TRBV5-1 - CASSRTSGDTDTQYF TGCGCCAGCAGCAGGACTAGCGGGGACACAGATACGCAGTATTTT
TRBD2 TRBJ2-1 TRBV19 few CASRTLGRADEQFF TGTGCCAGTAGGACCTTAGGGAGGGCGGATGAGCAGTTCTTC
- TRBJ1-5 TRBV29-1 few CSVVGSDQPQHF TGCAGCGTTGTCGGTAGCGATCAGCCCCAGCATTTT
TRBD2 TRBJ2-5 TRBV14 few CASSHTWTSQETQYF TGTGCCAGCAGCCACACGTGGACTAGCCAAGAGACCCAGTACTTC
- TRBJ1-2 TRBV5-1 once CASSPGENYGYTF TGCGCCAGCAGCCCCGGGGAAAACTATGGCTACACCTTC
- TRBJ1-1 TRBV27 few CASSLVRNTEAFF TGTGCCAGCAGTTTAGTTCGGAACACTGAAGCTTTCTTT
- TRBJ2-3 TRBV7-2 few CASTPNPSAHQYF TGTGCCAGCACCCCTAATCCTAGCGCTCATCAGTATTTT
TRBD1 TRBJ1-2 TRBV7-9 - CASSFTGTDYGYTF TGTGCCAGCAGTTTTACTGGGACAGACTATGGCTACACCTTC
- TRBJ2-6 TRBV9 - CASSVGGTGANVLTF TGTGCCAGCAGCGTAGGGGGCACTGGGGCCAACGTCCTGACTTTC
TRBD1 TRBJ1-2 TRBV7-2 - CASRGQGLGGYTF TGTGCCAGCAGAGGACAGGGGCTTGGAGGCTACACCTTC
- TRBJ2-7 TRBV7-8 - CASSFEVGASEQYF TGTGCCAGCAGCTTTGAAGTGGGAGCCTCCGAGCAGTACTTC
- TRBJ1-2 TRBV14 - CASSQDLRSSGYTF TGTGCCAGCAGCCAAGATCTACGGTCATCTGGCTACACCTTC
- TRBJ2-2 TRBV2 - CASTLRQRTNTGELFF TGTGCCAGCACCCTCAGACAGAGAACGAACACCGGGGAGCTGTTTTTT
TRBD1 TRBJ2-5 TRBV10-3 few CAISGDRGRETQYF TGTGCCATCAGTGGTGACAGGGGAAGGGAGACCCAGTACTTC
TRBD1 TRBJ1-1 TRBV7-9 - CASSSPLTGAKATEAFF TGTGCCAGCAGCTCACCCCTCACAGGGGCCAAGGCAACTGAAGCTTTCTTT
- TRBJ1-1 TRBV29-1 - CSVAGGPNTEAFF TGCAGCGTTGCGGGGGGACCCAACACTGAAGCTTTCTTT
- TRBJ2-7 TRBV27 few CASSLSADSYEQYF TGTGCCAGCAGTTTAAGTGCGGACTCCTACGAGCAGTACTTC
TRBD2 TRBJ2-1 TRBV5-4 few CASSLGTSGNYNEQFF TGTGCCAGCAGCTTGGGGACTAGCGGGAACTACAATGAGCAGTTCTTC
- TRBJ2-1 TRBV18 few CASSSTRLVYNEQFF TGTGCCAGCTCGTCGACTCGACTGGTTTACAATGAGCAGTTCTTC
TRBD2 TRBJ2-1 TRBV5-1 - CASSSPGLAGASEQFF TGCGCCAGCAGCTCGCCGGGACTAGCGGGAGCGAGTGAGCAGTTCTTC
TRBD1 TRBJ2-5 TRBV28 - CASSSGTAASETQYF TGTGCCAGCAGTTCCGGGACAGCCGCGTCGGAGACCCAGTACTTC
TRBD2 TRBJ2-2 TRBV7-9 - CASSLFFGLADNTGELFF TGTGCCAGCAGCTTATTCTTCGGACTAGCGGATAACACCGGGGAGCTGTTTTTT
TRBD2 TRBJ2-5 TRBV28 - CASSLFTGEGQETQYF TGTGCCAGCAGTTTATTCACCGGGGAGGGCCAAGAGACCCAGTACTTC
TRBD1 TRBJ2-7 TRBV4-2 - CASSQEDTGGVYEQYF TGTGCCAGCAGCCAAGAAGATACAGGGGGAGTTTACGAGCAGTACTTC
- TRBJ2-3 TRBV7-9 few CASSWGTGERGTDTQYF TGTGCCAGCAGCTGGGGGACGGGAGAGAGGGGCACAGATACGCAGTATTTT
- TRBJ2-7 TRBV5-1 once CASSLVLSYEQYF TGCGCCAGCAGCTTGGTTCTCTCCTACGAGCAGTACTTC
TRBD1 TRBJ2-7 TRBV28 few CASSSPGQGISEQYF TGTGCCAGCAGTTCACCGGGACAGGGCATTTCCGAGCAGTACTTC
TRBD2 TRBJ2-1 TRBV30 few CAWSYRSGTSSYNEQFF TGTGCCTGGAGTTATCGAAGCGGGACTAGCTCCTACAATGAGCAGTTCTTC
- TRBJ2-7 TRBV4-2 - CASSQDIPSKGEQYF TGTGCCAGCAGCCAAGATATCCCTAGCAAGGGCGAGCAGTACTTC
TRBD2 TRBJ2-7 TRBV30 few CAWTGTSGTYEQYF TGTGCCTGGACCGGGACTAGCGGAACCTACGAGCAGTACTTC
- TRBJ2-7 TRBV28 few CASSLLSSPAGEQYF TGTGCCAGCAGTTTATTGTCATCGCCAGCGGGCGAGCAGTACTTC
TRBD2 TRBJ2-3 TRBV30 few CAWSVYGGRAVDTQYF TGTGCCTGGAGTGTCTATGGAGGGAGGGCCGTAGATACGCAGTATTTT
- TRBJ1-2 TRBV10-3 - CAISRAGDGYTF TGTGCCATCAGTCGGGCGGGGGATGGCTACACCTTC
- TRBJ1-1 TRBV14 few CASSQAVSAFF TGTGCCAGCAGCCAAGCAGTGTCGGCTTTCTTT